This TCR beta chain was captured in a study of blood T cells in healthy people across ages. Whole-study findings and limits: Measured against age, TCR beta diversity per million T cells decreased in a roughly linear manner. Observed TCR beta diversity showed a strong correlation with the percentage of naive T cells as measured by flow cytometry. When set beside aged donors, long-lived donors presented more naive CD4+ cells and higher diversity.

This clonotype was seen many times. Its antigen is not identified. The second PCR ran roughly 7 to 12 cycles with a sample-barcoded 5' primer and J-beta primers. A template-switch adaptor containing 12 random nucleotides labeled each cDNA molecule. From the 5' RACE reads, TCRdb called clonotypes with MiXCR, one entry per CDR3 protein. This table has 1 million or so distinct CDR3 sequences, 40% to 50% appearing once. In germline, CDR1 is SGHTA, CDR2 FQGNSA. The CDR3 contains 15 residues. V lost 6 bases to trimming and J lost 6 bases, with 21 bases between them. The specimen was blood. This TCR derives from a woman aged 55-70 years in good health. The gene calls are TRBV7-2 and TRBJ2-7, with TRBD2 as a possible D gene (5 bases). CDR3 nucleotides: TGTGCCAGCAGTAACCCGGGAACAAGGGTTAGCGAGCAGTACTTC. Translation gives CASSNPGTRVSEQYF.